This TCR beta chain was captured in a study of CD8 T cells in Susac syndrome (dated by TCRdb to between 2018 and 2020). At the level of the whole study: Repertoire sequencing was used to test whether CD8+ T cell activation and differentiation in Susac syndrome was antigen driven. Clonality of the CD8+ T cell repertoire was compared between about a dozen healthy donors, approximately 14 Susac syndrome patients and under 19 multiple sclerosis patients. Here is what the overall study found, with its caveats: The number of individuals in the TCR sequencing and HLA analysis was recognized as being relatively small.

RNA was extracted using the RNeasy kit, and about 0.45 to 1 ug of the RNA was reverse transcribed with random hexamers. TCR beta CDR3 regions were amplified with the immunoSEQ multiplex PCR assay covering 54 Vbeta and 13 Jbeta segments. PCR amplification bias was corrected by using a synthetic template baseline for primer optimization and computational correction. Under the source paper's analysis protocol: Reads were assigned to V, D and J genes according to IMGT and analyzed in immunoSEQ Analyzer, with only productive sequences retained. To calculate clonality, Shannon entropy was normalized by log2 of the number of productive unique sequences and then subtracted from one. For each patient and control, public and private clones were evaluated within the 100 most prevalent clones. Susac-specific clones were defined as absent from healthy and MS cohorts, 850 to 1,300 published viral clones and other ImmuneACCESS disease sequences. TCRdb reworked the public reads: Q25 trimming with fastp, MiXCR clone assembly, productive beta chains retained. Each record represents a unique CDR3 protein, reported with the most common genes and DNA among its rows. TCRdb assigned the V and J calls; the authors' analysis was not used. The sample has roughly 80,000 distinct CDR3 sequences on record, just under 95% of them singletons. Of the sample, 0.26% falls within the top ten clones.

V drops 3 bases and J drops 0 bases, leaving 16 bases in between. According to the germline V gene, CDR1 reads SGDLS and CDR2 reads YYNGEE. There are 17 amino acids in the CDR3, from cysteine to phenylalanine inclusive. Only the CDR3 part of the read is kept: 51 bases, read in frame from the first base. With respect to this clonotype: The antigen it recognizes is unknown. No much larger clone exists at a distance of one base, and base qualities are not known.

Peripheral blood CD8+ and CD4+ T cells from healthy donors, Susac syndrome patients and multiple sclerosis patients were profiled using high-throughput TCR beta sequencing. The healthy donors served as controls matched for age and sex. Bulk CD8+ and CD4+ T cells were purified magnetically by negative isolation, whereas CD8+ TEMRA cells were enriched by FACS. Blood was drawn into EDTA tubes, processed within 24 hours, and PBMCs were isolated by density gradient centrifugation. PBMCs intended for TCR sequencing were cryopreserved in liquid nitrogen and thawed later in a water bath at 37 degrees C. A purity of at least 90% was achieved for sorted or isolated CD4+, CD8+ and CD8+ TEMRA cells.

The chain is assembled from TRBV9 and TRBJ2-4; no D gene can be assigned with confidence. Sample: CD8+ T cells from PBMCs. This clonotype was sampled from a human donor in good health. The CDR3 region has the sequence CASSASGSPVAKNIQYF. The nucleotide sequence is TGTGCCAGCAGCGCCTCCGGGTCTCCAGTAGCCAAAAACATTCAGTACTTC.